The 8 T cell receptor beta chains reported below all come from one sample, sequenced in a study of CD8+ T cells in alopecia areata. Documented treatment: oral pan-JAK inhibitor, 5-10 mg twice daily. Extraction of RNA preceded its reverse transcription into cDNA, which served as the sequencing template. Clones were sequenced by immunoSEQ multiplex PCR, and TCRdb holds only the in-frame ones, with some missing. The sample carries 180,000 or so clones, 45% to 60% recorded once. Sequenced here: CD8+ T cells sorted from blood, sampled between weeks 51 and 52, from a patient treated with tofacitinib. These receptors were taken from a human donor with alopecia areata.

This chain connects TRBV7-3 to TRBJ2-7; 7 bases are a match to TRBD2. The J call may be incorrect, as the DNA end agrees better with TRBJ2-1. The CDR3 runs to 14 residues. Germline CDR1 SGHTA, CDR2 FQGTGA. As DNA, the CDR3 is TGTGCCAGCAGCTTAACCGGGGGAGCGGGAGAGCAGTTCTTC. Protein product: CASSLTGGAGEQFF.

The V gene is TRBV4-3, the J gene TRBJ2-4; no clear D gene. Looked up from germline, CDR1 is LGHNA and CDR2 is YSLEER. V lost 0 bases, J lost 4 bases, and 13 bases lay in between. This CDR3 spans 16 amino acids. The chain's CDR3 is CASSQDSATSKNIQYF. The CDR3 DNA sequence: TGCGCCAGCAGCCAAGATAGTGCGACGTCTAAAAACATTCAGTACTTC.

V and J are TRBV7-3 and TRBJ1-2; 10 positions match TRBD1. The CDR3 spans 14 residues. Germline values: CDR1 SGHTA, CDR2 FQGTGA. V was pared by 5 bases and J by 2 bases, with 2 bases of the junction left unmatched. This chain's CDR3 is CASSVDRGNYGYTF. The CDR3 nucleotides are TGTGCCAGCAGCGTGGACAGGGGGAACTATGGCTACACCTTC.

This chain uses TRBV10-3 with TRBJ2-7; D might be TRBD2 (7 bases). Trimming stripped 6 bases from V and 3 bases from J, with 12 bases between. CDR3 length: 13 residues. CDR1 ENHRY and CDR2 SYGVKD come from the germline V gene. The CDR3 nucleotides read TGTGCCATCAGGGGGGGGACAAGCTACGAGCAGTACTTC. This sequence encodes CAIRGGTSYEQYF.

CDR3 residues: CASSPSGGTTTDTQYF. CDR3 in DNA: TGTGCCAGCTCACCGTCCGGGGGGACAACCACAGATACGCAGTATTTT. This chain links TRBV18 with TRBJ2-3, with a weak D call TRBD2 (7 bases). Germline V gene sequence: CDR1 KGHSH, CDR2 LQKENI. The CDR3 extends over 16 amino acids. Trimming left V 3 bases short and J 2 bases short, with 15 bases between.

The count of this clone is one. The V gene is TRBV5-1, the J gene TRBJ2-5, with D tentatively TRBD1 (6 bases). This CDR3 has 17 amino acids. Germline V gene sequence: CDR1 SGHRS, CDR2 YFSETQ. Deletions cut 4 bases from V and 4 bases from J, with 23 bases between. CDR3 residues: CASSPTGLRVHVETQYF. For the CDR3, the DNA is TGCGCCAGCAGCCCGACAGGCCTGAGAGTTCATGTAGAGACCCAGTACTTC.

DNA for the CDR3: TGTGCCAGCAGTTCTGGGGTCGAGCAGTACTTC. This encodes CASSSGVEQYF. The chain uses TRBV6-5 and TRBJ2-7; unclear D gene. This CDR3 is 11 amino acids long. With 4 bases removed from V and 6 bases from J, the gap between germline ends came to 7 bases. Germline V gene sequence: CDR1 MNHEY, CDR2 SVGAGI.

The V and J genes are TRBV6-5 and TRBJ2-5; D may match TRBD1 or TRBD2 (7 bases each). Deletions cut 2 bases from V and 8 bases from J, with 18 bases between. This CDR3 is built from 15 residues. The V gene's germline CDR1 is MNHEY and CDR2 SVGAGI. The CDR3 loop reads CASSYGGDSPITQYF. The DNA for the CDR3 is TGTGCCAGCAGTTACGGGGGGGACAGCCCAATAACCCAGTACTTC.